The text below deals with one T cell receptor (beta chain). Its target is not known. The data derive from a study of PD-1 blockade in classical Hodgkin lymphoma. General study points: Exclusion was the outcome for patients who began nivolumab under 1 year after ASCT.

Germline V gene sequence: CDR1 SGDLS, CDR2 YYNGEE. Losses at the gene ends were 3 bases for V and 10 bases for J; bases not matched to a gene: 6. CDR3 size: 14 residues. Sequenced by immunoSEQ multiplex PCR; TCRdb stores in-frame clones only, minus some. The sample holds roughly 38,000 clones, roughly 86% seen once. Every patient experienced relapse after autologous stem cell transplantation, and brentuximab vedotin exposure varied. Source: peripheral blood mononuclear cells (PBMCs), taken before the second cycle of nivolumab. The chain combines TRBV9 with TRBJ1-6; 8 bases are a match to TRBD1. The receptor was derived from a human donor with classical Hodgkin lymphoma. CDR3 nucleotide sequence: TGTGCCAGCAGCGCTACAGGGGGTAGATCACCCCTCCACTTT. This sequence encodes CASSATGGRSPLHF.